A selection of T cell receptor beta chains follows, all from one sample in a study of CD4 T cells in relation to SARS-CoV-2 and coronaviruses. Repertoires were generated with immunoSEQ multiplex PCR, while TCRdb's copy carries only in-frame clones and drops some. The sample holds roughly 12,000 clones, 70% to 80% seen once. What these receptors recognize is not known. Sequencing was carried out using CD4+ T cells from PBMCs, cultured in vitro. These TCRs come from a human donor in good health. The CDR3 runs from the conserved cysteine through the conserved F or W. The D gene is left open where the match is weak. Size is omitted from some rows. Given values are once, few, many or a class for expanded clones.

J gene	V gene	clone size	D gene	CDR3 length	CDR3 DNA	CDR3 protein
TRBJ2-5	TRBV7-8	once	TRBD1	13	TGTGCCAGCAGCCCTGGGACAGAAGAGACCCAGTACTTC	CASSPGTEETQYF
TRBJ2-7	TRBV29-1	few	-	13	TGCAGCGTTGGGAATTTCTTAGCCTACGAGCAGTACTTC	CSVGNFLAYEQYF
TRBJ2-1	TRBV29-1	-	-	15	TGCAGCGTTGATTCGGGGGCAGGCTCCTACAATGAGCAGTTCTTC	CSVDSGAGSYNEQFF
TRBJ2-5	TRBV7-2	-	-	14	TGTGCCAGCAGCTGGGGCAGGGCGCAAGAGACCCAGTACTTC	CASSWGRAQETQYF
TRBJ2-7	TRBV5-4	few	TRBD2	14	TGTGCCAGCAGCCCAGCGGGAGGGCACTACGAGCAGTACTTC	CASSPAGGHYEQYF
TRBJ1-1	TRBV3-1/TRBV3-2	-	-	14	TGTGCCAGCAGCCAAGGACACCTGAACACTGAAGCTTTCTTT	CASSQGHLNTEAFF
TRBJ1-3	TRBV5-1	once	-	13	TGCGCCAGCAGCTCCGAACAGGGAAACACCATATATTTT	CASSSEQGNTIYF
TRBJ2-7	TRBV19	-	-	15	TGTGCCAGTAGTATTCGAGGAGGGGTACTCTACGAGCAGTACTTC	CASSIRGGVLYEQYF
TRBJ2-7	TRBV29-1	-	TRBD1	13	TGCAGCGTCAGACAGGGCAGCTCCTACGAGCAGTACTTC	CSVRQGSSYEQYF
TRBJ1-1	TRBV19	-	-	14	TGTGCCAGTAGCGTGGGGGCTGTGAACACTGAAGCTTTCTTT	CASSVGAVNTEAFF
TRBJ2-7	TRBV6-2/TRBV6-3	-	-	15	TGTGCCAGCAGTGGGTCCCTTAGCGGAACCTACGAGCAGTACTTC	CASSGSLSGTYEQYF
TRBJ1-5	TRBV18	-	TRBD1	15	TGTGCCAGCTCACCAGGTGAGGGGGCAAATCAGCCCCAGCATTTT	CASSPGEGANQPQHF
TRBJ2-1	TRBV7-9	-	TRBD2	12	TGTGCCAGCAGCTCGAGCGGGGACGAGCAGTTCTTC	CASSSSGDEQFF
TRBJ2-2	TRBV4-2	-	-	16	TGTGCCAGCAGCCAATATAAGCGCTCGAACACCGGGGAGCTGTTTTTT	CASSQYKRSNTGELFF
TRBJ2-3	TRBV27	-	-	15	TGTGCCAGCAAGCGCGGACCCTCTAGCACAGATACGCAGTATTTT	CASKRGPSSTDTQYF
TRBJ2-3	TRBV10-1	once	TRBD1	14	TGCGCCAGCAGAGGACAGGGGAGGGCAGATACGCAGTATTTT	CASRGQGRADTQYF
TRBJ1-5	TRBV4-1	-	TRBD1	15	TGCGCCAGCAGCCGGCTACAGGGGTCCAATCAGCCCCAGCATTTT	CASSRLQGSNQPQHF